This T cell receptor beta chain was obtained from a study of blood T cell repertoires in COVID-19. Germline values: CDR1 LNHNV, CDR2 YYDKDF (reference sequence). Trimming removed 0 bases from V and 7 bases from J; junction bases left unmatched: 4. The CDR3 spans 15 residues. Clones were read by immunoSEQ multiplex PCR, and TCRdb kept only the in-frame ones, dropping some. The sample shows 95,000 to 150,000 clones, 80% to 85% of them seen only once. The TCR comes from a woman in her 30s who had recovered from COVID-19. V and J are TRBV15 and TRBJ2-2; TRBD1 matches at 8 bases. Sequenced sample: PBMCs or T cells enriched from blood (not recorded which). CDR3 in DNA: TGTGCCACCAGCAGAGACCAGGGGGCGGGCGGGGAGCTGTTTTTT. Protein product: CATSRDQGAGGELFF.